This T cell receptor beta chain was profiled in a study of cytomegalovirus exposure and HLA in healthy donors. Study-level points and caveats: Some TCR beta chains (roughly 160 of them) were listed as cytomegalovirus-associated. Being indistinguishable, some V segments were excluded, TRBV6-2 and TRBV6-3 among them. TCR beta chains associated with HLA were, in a later analysis, more clonally expanded than equally common others.

This CDR3 has 12 amino acids. V was clipped by 4 bases and J by 4 bases, with 6 bases between them. Germline CDR1 reads SGDLS; CDR2 reads YYNGEE. The PCR used 60 Vbeta and 13 Jbeta primers. Authors' data handling: The authors later counted 65 million to 80 million unique TCR beta chains, 8.5 million to 13 million of them shared. Libraries were prepared by immunoSEQ multiplex PCR; TCRdb keeps only in-frame clonotypes and omits some of them. V and J calls and clone size follow that table, whereas D and trimming were derived from the DNA. The data hold about 140,000 clones, with around 79% observed a single time. Points on this clone: No antigen is known for it.

The sample was PBMCs. The source of this sequence is a young man in good health and CMV-seronegative. This sequence joins TRBV9 and TRBJ1-5; perhaps TRBD1 as D (5 bases). The CDR3 DNA reads as TGTGCCAGCAGCCGGGGGAATCAGCCCCAGCATTTT. Its protein product is CASSRGNQPQHF.